The T cell receptor (beta chain) under discussion was sequenced for a study of blood T cell repertoires in COVID-19. As for the study in general: Acute-phase and convalescent COVID-19 samples originated in the United States, Italy and Spain.

V dropped 8 bases and J dropped 7 bases, with 22 bases sitting between them. Looked up from germline, CDR1 is SGHRS and CDR2 is YFSETQ. The CDR3 sequence is 15 residues long. The repertoire was sequenced with immunoSEQ multiplex PCR; TCRdb's copy has only in-frame clones and lacks some. Of about 200,000 clones in the sample, 80% to 90% are singletons; the top ten hold approximately 8%. With respect to this clone: This may be a read error, as it is one base from a much larger clone. Other DNA sequences in this sample translate to the same CDR3.

The V gene is TRBV5-1, the J gene TRBJ1-5, with D perhaps TRBD1 (6 bases). The TCR comes from a woman in her forties or fifties with active or convalescent COVID-19. The source material was peripheral blood. DNA of the CDR3: TGCGCCAGTAGCCCAGGGACACCGGCGGGCCAGCCCCAGCATTTT. Protein product: CASSPGTPAGQPQHF.